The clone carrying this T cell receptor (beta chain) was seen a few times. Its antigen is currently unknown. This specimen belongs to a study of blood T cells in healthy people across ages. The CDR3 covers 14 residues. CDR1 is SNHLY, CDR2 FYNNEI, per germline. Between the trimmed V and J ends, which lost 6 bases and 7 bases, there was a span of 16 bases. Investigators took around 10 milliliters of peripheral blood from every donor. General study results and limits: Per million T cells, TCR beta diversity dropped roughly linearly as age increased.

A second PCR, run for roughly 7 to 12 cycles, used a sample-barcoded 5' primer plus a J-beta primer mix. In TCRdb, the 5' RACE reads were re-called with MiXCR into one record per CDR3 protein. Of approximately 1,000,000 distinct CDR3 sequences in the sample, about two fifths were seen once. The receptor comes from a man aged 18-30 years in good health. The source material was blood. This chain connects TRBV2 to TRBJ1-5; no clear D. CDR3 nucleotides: TGTGCCAGCAGCCCACCTCCCACGGGACAGCCCCAGCATTTT. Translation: CASSPPPTGQPQHF.